A single sample is the source of the 2 T cell receptor beta chains below, sequenced in a study of brain T cells in children with intractable seizures (dated by TCRdb to the early 2020s). Per the publication, the time point label means: blood from clinic visit 5 months post-surgery; TSC patient then seizure free. The library was made by the immunoSEQ multiplex PCR assay. TCRdb limited this immuneACCESS table to in-frame rearrangements with V and J called. A share of clones is missing; checked studies link under half to unresolved V genes, and the rest is unexplained. The sample table contains 300,000 to 400,000 clones; only one count was recorded for approximately 93% of them. The top ten clones comprise roughly 5.8% of the sample. The sample was peripheral blood, taken around 5 months after surgery. These receptors originate from a boy younger than two with tuberous sclerosis and intractable seizures.

The V call is TRBV11-2, the J call TRBJ1-2; 8 bases match TRBD1. CDR1 is SGHAT and CDR2 is FQNNGV in the germline V gene. Trimming removed 6 bases from V and 8 bases from J; junction bases left unmatched: 11. This CDR3 has 14 amino acids. CDR3 bases: TGTGCCAGCAGTCTAGCAGGGGGCACCCAAGGCTACACCTTC. This sequence encodes CASSLAGGTQGYTF.

The gene calls are TRBV7-2 and TRBJ2-3; 12 nucleotides match TRBD2. V gave up 0 bases and J gave up 1 base; unmatched junction bases: 2. In germline, CDR1 is SGHTA, CDR2 FQGNSA. This CDR3 has 17 amino acids. The CDR3 sequence is CASSLAASGRGTDTQYF. In nucleotides, the CDR3 is TGTGCCAGCAGCTTAGCGGCTAGCGGGAGGGGCACAGATACGCAGTATTTT.